These T cell receptor beta chains were read from a single sample in a study of cytomegalovirus exposure and HLA in healthy donors. Clones were read by immunoSEQ multiplex PCR, and TCRdb kept only the in-frame ones, dropping some. The repertoire holds more than 140,000 clones, with roughly 87% as singletons. The sample consisted of PBMCs. These TCRs come from a man aged 30 to 39 in good health and CMV-seropositive. Both conserved end residues are part of each CDR3. A D gene is named only where the DNA matches it firmly. A clone size is listed for some rows: how often the clone was seen (once, few, many), or a class if it is expanded.

TRBV5-3	NA	NA	TRBJ1-1	CARSRRGRDEAFF	TGTGCCAGAAGTCGGAGGGGCAGGGATGAAGCTTTCTTT
TRBV6-5	NA	TRBD1	TRBJ1-5	CASSYSGQANQPQHF	TGTGCCAGCAGTTACTCAGGACAGGCAAATCAGCCCCAGCATTTT
TRBV6-1	NA	TRBD2	TRBJ2-7	CASREGLAASYEQYF	TGTGCCAGCAGAGAAGGACTAGCGGCCTCCTACGAGCAGTACTTC
TRBV7-9	NA	NA	TRBJ2-2	CASSLGDTTYTGELFF	TGTGCCAGCAGCCTGGGAGACACCACCTACACCGGGGAGCTGTTTTTT
TRBV29-1	NA	NA	TRBJ2-5	CSGRRDLQETQYF	TGCAGCGGGCGACGGGACTTACAAGAGACCCAGTACTTC
TRBV6-1	NA	TRBD1	TRBJ2-7	CASTGTGRYEQYF	TGTGCCAGCACCGGGACAGGGAGGTACGAGCAGTACTTC
TRBV4-1	NA	TRBD2	TRBJ2-3	CASSLAGKTKSTDTQYF	TGCGCCAGCAGCCTAGCGGGGAAGACGAAGAGCACAGATACGCAGTATTTT
TRBV7-9	NA	NA	TRBJ1-1	CASTGRSGSWNTEAFF	TGTGCCAGCACCGGTAGGTCGGGGTCCTGGAACACTGAAGCTTTCTTT
TRBV7-2	NA	NA	TRBJ1-1	CASSSHIIEAFF	TGTGCCAGCAGCTCCCACATCATTGAAGCTTTCTTT
TRBV6-4	few	TRBD1	TRBJ2-6	CASSDGGQGGANVLTF	TGTGCCAGCAGTGACGGGGGACAGGGGGGGGCCAACGTCCTGACTTTC
TRBV18	NA	NA	TRBJ1-6	CASSPLGLTDSPLHF	TGTGCCAGCTCACCACTGGGACTCACAGATTCACCCCTCCACTTT
TRBV5-4	NA	TRBD2	TRBJ2-3	CASSYGLAGGTDTQYF	TGTGCCAGCAGCTATGGACTAGCGGGAGGCACAGATACGCAGTATTTT
TRBV5-4	once	TRBD2	TRBJ2-7	CASSPGLAGGYEQYF	TGTGCCAGCAGCCCGGGACTAGCGGGAGGGTACGAGCAGTACTTC
TRBV11-2	NA	TRBD2	TRBJ2-3	CASSPGLAGGWYF	TGTGCCAGCAGCCCCGGACTAGCGGGAGGGTGGTATTTT
TRBV6-5	NA	NA	TRBJ2-5	CASSYAGLGGTQYF	TGTGCCAGCAGTTATGCGGGACTCGGAGGGACCCAGTACTTC
TRBV27	NA	TRBD2	TRBJ2-5	CASSLLAGETQYF	TGTGCCAGCAGTTTATTAGCGGGAGAGACCCAGTACTTC
TRBV6-1	NA	TRBD2	TRBJ2-2	CASSVLGGAGTGELFF	TGTGCCAGCAGTGTCCTCGGGGGGGCAGGAACCGGGGAGCTGTTTTTT
TRBV29-1	few	NA	TRBJ1-1	CSGGLETEAFF	TGCAGCGGGGGGCTGGAGACTGAAGCTTTCTTT
TRBV27	NA	TRBD2	TRBJ2-7	CASSLSGRASYEQYF	TGTGCCAGCAGTTTATCCGGGAGGGCCTCCTACGAGCAGTACTTC
TRBV5-1	NA	TRBD1	TRBJ2-1	CASNRGVGNEQFF	TGCGCCAGCAACAGGGGTGTAGGCAATGAGCAGTTCTTC